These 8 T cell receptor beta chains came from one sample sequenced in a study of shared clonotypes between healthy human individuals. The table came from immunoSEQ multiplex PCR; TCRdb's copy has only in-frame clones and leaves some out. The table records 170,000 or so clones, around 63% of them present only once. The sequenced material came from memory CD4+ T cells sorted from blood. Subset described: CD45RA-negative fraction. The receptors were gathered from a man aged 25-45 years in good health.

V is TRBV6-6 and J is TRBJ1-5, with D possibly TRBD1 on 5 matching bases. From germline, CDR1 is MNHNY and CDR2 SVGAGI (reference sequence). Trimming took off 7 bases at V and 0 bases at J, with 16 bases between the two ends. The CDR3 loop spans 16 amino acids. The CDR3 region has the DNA TGTGCCAGCATATGGGCCAGGGACGGTAGCAATCAGCCCCAGCATTTT. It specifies CASIWARDGSNQPQHF.

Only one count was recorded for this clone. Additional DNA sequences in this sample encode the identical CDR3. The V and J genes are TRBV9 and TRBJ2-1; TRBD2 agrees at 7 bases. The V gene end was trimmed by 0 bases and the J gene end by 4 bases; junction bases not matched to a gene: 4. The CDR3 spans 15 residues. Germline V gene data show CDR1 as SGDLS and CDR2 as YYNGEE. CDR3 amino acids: CASSVVSGSYNEQFF. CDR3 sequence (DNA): TGTGCCAGCAGCGTAGTTAGCGGGTCATACAATGAGCAGTTCTTC.

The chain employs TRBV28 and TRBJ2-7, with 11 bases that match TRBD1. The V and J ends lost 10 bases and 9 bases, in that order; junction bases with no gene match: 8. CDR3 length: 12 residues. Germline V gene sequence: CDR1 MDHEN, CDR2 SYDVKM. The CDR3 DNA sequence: TGTGCCACCCTGGACAGGGGGCGAGGGCAGTACTTC. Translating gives CATLDRGRGQYF.

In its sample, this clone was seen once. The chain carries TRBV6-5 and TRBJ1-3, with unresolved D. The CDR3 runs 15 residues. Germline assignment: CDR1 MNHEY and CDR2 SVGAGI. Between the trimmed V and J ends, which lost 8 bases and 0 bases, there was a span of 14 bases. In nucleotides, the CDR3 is TGTGCCAGCCGGGGATCGGCCGTCTCTGGAAACACCATATATTTT. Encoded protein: CASRGSAVSGNTIYF.

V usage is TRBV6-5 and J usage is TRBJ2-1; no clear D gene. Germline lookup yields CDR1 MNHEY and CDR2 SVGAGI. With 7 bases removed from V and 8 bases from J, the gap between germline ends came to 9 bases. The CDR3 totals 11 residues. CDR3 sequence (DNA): TGTGCCAGCACCGAGCATGATGAGCAGTTCTTC. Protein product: CASTEHDEQFF.

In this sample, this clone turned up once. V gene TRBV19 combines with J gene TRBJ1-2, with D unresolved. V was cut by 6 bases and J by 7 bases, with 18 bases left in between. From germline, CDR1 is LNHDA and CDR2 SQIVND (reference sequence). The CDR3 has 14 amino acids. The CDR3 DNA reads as TGTGCCAGTAGGACACCGGGCGCAGTTAGTGGCTACACCTTC. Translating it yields CASRTPGAVSGYTF. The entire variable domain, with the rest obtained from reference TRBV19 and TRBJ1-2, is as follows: DGGITQSPKYLFRKEGQNVTLSCEQNLNHDAMYWYRQDPGQGLRLIYYSQIVNDFQKGDIAEGYSVSREKKESFPLTVTSAQKNPTAFYLCASRTPGAVSGYTFGSGTRLTVV.

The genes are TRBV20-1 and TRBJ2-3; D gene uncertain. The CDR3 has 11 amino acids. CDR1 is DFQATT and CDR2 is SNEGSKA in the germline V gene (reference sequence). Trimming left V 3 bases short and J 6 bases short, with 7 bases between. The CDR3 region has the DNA TGCAGTGCTAGGCCGGCGGATACGCAGTATTTT. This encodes CSARPADTQYF.

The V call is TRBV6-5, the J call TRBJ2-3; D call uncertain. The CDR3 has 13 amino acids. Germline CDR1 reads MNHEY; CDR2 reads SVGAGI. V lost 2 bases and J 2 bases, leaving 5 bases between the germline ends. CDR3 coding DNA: TGTGCCAGCAGTTACATAAACACAGATACGCAGTATTTT. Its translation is CASSYINTDTQYF.